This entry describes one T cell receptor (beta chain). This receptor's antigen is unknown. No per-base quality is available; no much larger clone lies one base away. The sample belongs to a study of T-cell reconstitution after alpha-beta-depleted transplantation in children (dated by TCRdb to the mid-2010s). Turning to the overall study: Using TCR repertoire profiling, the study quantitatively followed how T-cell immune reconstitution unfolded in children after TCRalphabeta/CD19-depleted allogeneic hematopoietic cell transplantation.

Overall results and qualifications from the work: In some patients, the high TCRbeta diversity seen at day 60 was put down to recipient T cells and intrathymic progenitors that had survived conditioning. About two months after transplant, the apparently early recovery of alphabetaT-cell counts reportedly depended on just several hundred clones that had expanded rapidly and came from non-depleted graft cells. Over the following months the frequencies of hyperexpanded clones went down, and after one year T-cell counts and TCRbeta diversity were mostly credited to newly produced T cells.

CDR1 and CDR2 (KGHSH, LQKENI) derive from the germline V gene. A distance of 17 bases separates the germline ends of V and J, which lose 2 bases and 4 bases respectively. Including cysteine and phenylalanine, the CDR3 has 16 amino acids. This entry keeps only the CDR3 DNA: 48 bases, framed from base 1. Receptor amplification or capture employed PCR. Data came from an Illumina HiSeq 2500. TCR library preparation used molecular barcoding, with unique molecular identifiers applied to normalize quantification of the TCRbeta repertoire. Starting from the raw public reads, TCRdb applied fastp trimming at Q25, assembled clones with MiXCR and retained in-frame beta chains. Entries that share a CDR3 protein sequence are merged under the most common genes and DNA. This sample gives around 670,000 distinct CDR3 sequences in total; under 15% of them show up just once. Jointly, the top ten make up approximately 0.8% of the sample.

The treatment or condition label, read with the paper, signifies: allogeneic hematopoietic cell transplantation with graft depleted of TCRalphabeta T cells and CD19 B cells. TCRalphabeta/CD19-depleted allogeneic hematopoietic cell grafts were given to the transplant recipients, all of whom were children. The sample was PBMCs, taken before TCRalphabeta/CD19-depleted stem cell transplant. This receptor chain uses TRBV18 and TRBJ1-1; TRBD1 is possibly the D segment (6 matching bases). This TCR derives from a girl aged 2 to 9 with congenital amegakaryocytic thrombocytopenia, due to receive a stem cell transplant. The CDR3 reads CASSPKVGRGGTEAFF. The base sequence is TGTGCCAGCTCACCAAAAGTGGGCAGGGGAGGCACTGAAGCTTTCTTT.